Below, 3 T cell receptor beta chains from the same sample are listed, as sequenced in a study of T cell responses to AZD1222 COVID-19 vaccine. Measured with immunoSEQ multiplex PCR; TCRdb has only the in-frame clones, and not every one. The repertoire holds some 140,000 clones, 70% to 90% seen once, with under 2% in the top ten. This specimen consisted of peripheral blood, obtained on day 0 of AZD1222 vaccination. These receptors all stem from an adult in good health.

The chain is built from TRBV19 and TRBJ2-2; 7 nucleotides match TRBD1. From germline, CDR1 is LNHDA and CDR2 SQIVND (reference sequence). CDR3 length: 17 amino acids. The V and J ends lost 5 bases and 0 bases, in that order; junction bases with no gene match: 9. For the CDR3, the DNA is TGTGCCAGTAGTGACTTTGTCGGGACAGCGAACACCGGGGAGCTGTTTTTT. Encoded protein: CASSDFVGTANTGELFF.

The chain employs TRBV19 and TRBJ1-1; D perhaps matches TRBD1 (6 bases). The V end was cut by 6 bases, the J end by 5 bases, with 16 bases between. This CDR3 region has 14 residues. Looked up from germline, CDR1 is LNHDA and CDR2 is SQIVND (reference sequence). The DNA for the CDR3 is TGTGCCAGTAGCGTTACAGGGTGGGGGACTGAAGCTTTCTTT. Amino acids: CASSVTGWGTEAFF.

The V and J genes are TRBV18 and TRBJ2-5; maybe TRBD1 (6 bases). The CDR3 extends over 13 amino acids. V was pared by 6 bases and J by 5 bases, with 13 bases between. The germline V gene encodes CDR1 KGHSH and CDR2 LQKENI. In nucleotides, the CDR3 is TGTGCCAGCTCGACACAGGGCGGCGAGACCCAGTACTTC. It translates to CASSTQGGETQYF.